This section outlines one T cell receptor beta chain sequence together with its context. This sample is drawn from a study of blood T cell repertoires in COVID-19. TCRdb's table, derived via immunoSEQ multiplex PCR, lists solely in-frame clones and lacks some. The sample holds some 380,000 clones, more than 70% seen once. The sequence was collected from a man aged 25 to 40 who had recovered from COVID-19. Sequencing was performed on PBMCs or T cells enriched from blood (not recorded which).

The CDR3 coding sequence is TGTGCCAGCATGAGGGGGACCCAAGAGACCCAGTACTTC. Its translation: CASMRGTQETQYF. The J gene is TRBJ2-5, the V gene TRBV6-5; TRBD1 is a possible D gene (6 bases). The V end lost 7 bases, the J end lost 1 base, and 10 bases lay between the germline ends. Germline V gives CDR1 MNHEY, CDR2 SVGAGI. This CDR3 is built from 13 residues.